This TCR beta chain was identified in a study of identical twins. A word on this clonotype: What it binds is not known.

The V and J ends lost 5 bases and 2 bases respectively, with 12 bases between them. Germline loops: CDR1 SEHNR, CDR2 FQNEAQ (reference sequence). CDR3 size: 14 residues. TCRdb re-called the 5' RACE reads through MiXCR, storing one row per CDR3 protein. The profile shows about 460,000 distinct CDR3 sequences, approximately 15% of them singletons. Study results and limitations: Out-of-frame TCR alpha sharing observed in monozygotic twins exceeded model estimates. With abundant cord blood beta clonotypes, insertions were fewer; memory repertoires showed no such pattern.

This same sample was also part of a study on yellow fever vaccine responses in identical twins.

This rearrangement joins TRBV7-9 to TRBJ1-1; no reliable D call. The sequence came from a woman aged 18-29 years in good health. Sequences were obtained from CD4+ T cells sorted from blood. The CDR3 protein is CASSRKVENTEAFF. The CDR3 region has the DNA TGTGCCAGCAGCCGAAAGGTGGAAAACACTGAAGCTTTCTTT.